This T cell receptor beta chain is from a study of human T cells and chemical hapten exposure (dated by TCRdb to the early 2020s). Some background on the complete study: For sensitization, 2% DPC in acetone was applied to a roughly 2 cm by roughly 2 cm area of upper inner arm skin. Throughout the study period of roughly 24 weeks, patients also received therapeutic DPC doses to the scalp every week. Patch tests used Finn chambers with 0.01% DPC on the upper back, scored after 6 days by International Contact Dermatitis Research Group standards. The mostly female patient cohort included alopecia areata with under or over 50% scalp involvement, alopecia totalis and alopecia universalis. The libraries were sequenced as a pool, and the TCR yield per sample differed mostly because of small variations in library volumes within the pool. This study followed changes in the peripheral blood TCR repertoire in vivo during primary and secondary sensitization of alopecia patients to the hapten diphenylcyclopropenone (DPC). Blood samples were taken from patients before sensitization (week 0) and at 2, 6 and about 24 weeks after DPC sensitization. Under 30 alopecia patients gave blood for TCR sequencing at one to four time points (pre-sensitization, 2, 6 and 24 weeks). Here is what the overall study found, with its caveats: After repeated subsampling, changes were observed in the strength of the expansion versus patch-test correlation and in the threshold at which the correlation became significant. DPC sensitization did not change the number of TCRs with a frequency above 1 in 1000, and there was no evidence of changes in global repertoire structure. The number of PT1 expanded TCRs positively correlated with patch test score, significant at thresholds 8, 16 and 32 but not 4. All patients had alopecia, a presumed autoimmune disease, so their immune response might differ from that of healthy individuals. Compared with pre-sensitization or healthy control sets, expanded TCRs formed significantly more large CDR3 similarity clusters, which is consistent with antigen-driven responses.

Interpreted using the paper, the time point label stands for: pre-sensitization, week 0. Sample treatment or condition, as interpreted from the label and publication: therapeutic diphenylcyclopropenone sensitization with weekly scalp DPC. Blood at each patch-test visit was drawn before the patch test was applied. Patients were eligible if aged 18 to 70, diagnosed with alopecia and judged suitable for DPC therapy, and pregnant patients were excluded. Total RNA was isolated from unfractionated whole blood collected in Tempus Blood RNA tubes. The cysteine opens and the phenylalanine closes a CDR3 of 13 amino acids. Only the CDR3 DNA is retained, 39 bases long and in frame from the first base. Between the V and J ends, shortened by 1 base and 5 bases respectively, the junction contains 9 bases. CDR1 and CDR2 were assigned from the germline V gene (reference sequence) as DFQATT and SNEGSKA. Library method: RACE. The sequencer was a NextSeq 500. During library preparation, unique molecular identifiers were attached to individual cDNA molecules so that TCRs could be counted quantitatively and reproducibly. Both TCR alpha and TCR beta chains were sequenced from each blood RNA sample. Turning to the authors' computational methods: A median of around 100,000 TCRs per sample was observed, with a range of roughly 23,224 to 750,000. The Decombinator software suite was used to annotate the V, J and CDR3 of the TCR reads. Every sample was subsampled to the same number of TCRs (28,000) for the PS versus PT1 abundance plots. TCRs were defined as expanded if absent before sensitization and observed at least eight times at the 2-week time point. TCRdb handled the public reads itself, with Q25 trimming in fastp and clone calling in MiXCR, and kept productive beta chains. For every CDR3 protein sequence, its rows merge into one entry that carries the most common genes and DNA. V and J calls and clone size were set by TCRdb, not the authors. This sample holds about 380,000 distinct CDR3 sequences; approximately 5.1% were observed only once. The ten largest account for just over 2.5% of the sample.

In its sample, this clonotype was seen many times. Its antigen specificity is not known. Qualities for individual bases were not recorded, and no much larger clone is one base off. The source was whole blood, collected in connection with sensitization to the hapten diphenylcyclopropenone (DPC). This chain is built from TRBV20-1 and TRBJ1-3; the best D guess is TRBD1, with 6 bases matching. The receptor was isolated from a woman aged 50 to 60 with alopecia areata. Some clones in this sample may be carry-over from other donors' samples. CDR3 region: CSARAGARNTIYF. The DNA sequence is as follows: TGCAGTGCTAGAGCAGGGGCCAGAAACACCATATATTTT.